This TCR beta chain comes out of a study of cytomegalovirus exposure and HLA in healthy donors. Overall study context: A data release that came early held approximately 92 million unique TCRs from HLA-typed donors.

In germline, CDR1 is MNHNY, CDR2 SVGAGI (reference sequence). With 6 bases removed from V and 0 bases from J, the gap between germline ends came to 18 bases. The CDR3 has 16 residues. The primer mix had 60 Vbeta and 13 Jbeta primers. TCRdb's table, derived via immunoSEQ multiplex PCR, lists solely in-frame clones and lacks some. Here the sample spans approximately 140,000 clones, 82% being singletons. The sequenced sample consisted of PBMCs. The chain couples TRBV6-6 to TRBJ2-7, with D maybe TRBD2 (6 bases). The TCR sequence derives from a male donor in good health and CMV-seronegative. CDR3 coding DNA: TGTGCCAGCAGCCCGAATTTGGACTACCCCTCCTACGAGCAGTACTTC. Translation: CASSPNLDYPSYEQYF.